The rows below give T cell receptor beta chains drawn from one sample of a study of T cells after yellow fever vaccination. TCRdb reprocessed the 5' RACE reads with MiXCR, giving one entry per CDR3 protein. The sample records hundreds of thousands of distinct CDR3 sequences, roughly 12% being singletons. The sample was PBMCs, taken on the day of the yellow fever booster vaccination. The receptor set was obtained from a man in his thirties or forties who received the YFV17D yellow fever vaccine. CDR3s include the opening cysteine and the closing phenylalanine or tryptophan. Each record gives: CDR3 protein, J gene, clone size, V gene. Rows may omit the clone size; those that give it use once, few, many or a size class.

CDR3 protein: CSARVAGKTGELFF
J gene: TRBJ2-2
clone size: NA
V gene: TRBV20-1

CDR3 protein: CSAVDLSYEQYF
J gene: TRBJ2-7
clone size: few
V gene: TRBV20-1

CDR3 protein: CASRTGDDTQYF
J gene: TRBJ2-3
clone size: once
V gene: TRBV6-2/TRBV6-3

CDR3 protein: CASSLFASGSIYEQYF
J gene: TRBJ2-7
clone size: NA
V gene: TRBV7-6

CDR3 protein: CASSLIGSPYEQYF
J gene: TRBJ2-7
clone size: NA
V gene: TRBV5-1

CDR3 protein: CSVVAITQETQYF
J gene: TRBJ2-5
clone size: few
V gene: TRBV29-1

CDR3 protein: CASIRGAGGASYNEQFF
J gene: TRBJ2-1
clone size: NA
V gene: TRBV7-8

CDR3 protein: CSAKAGSLSTDTQYF
J gene: TRBJ2-3
clone size: NA
V gene: TRBV20-1

CDR3 protein: CASTSQGSQPQHF
J gene: TRBJ1-5
clone size: few
V gene: TRBV12-3/TRBV12-4

CDR3 protein: CASTQGLAARGEQYF
J gene: TRBJ2-7
clone size: few
V gene: TRBV6-1

CDR3 protein: CASSLSLGEGETQYF
J gene: TRBJ2-5
clone size: NA
V gene: TRBV4-3

CDR3 protein: CSVDTSLDGTQYF
J gene: TRBJ2-5
clone size: NA
V gene: TRBV29-1

CDR3 protein: CASLGLAGGFTGELFF
J gene: TRBJ2-2
clone size: NA
V gene: TRBV12-3/TRBV12-4

CDR3 protein: CATSAGNSGANVLTF
J gene: TRBJ2-6
clone size: NA
V gene: TRBV12-3/TRBV12-4

CDR3 protein: CASSLSSFGANVLTF
J gene: TRBJ2-6
clone size: NA
V gene: TRBV7-6

CDR3 protein: CASSVAGGTRGETQYF
J gene: TRBJ2-5
clone size: NA
V gene: TRBV9

CDR3 protein: CASSALAGASYNEQFF
J gene: TRBJ2-1
clone size: NA
V gene: TRBV9

CDR3 protein: CASSIRQGGQPQHF
J gene: TRBJ1-5
clone size: NA
V gene: TRBV5-1

CDR3 protein: CASSGLAGGPSYNEQFF
J gene: TRBJ2-1
clone size: few
V gene: TRBV6-1

CDR3 protein: CSARWSGANVLTF
J gene: TRBJ2-6
clone size: few
V gene: TRBV20-1

CDR3 protein: CASSLRSGDEKLFF
J gene: TRBJ1-4
clone size: NA
V gene: TRBV12-3/TRBV12-4

CDR3 protein: CASSWTGTSDEQYF
J gene: TRBJ2-7
clone size: few
V gene: TRBV5-1

CDR3 protein: CASSRREGSEQFF
J gene: TRBJ2-1
clone size: few
V gene: TRBV25-1

CDR3 protein: CASSEGSGPLPIF
J gene: TRBJ2-1
clone size: few
V gene: TRBV2

CDR3 protein: CASSSGTVMNTEAFF
J gene: TRBJ1-1
clone size: few
V gene: TRBV7-8

CDR3 protein: CASRAGTEGHEQYF
J gene: TRBJ2-7
clone size: few
V gene: TRBV28

CDR3 protein: CASRREFSGNTIYF
J gene: TRBJ1-3
clone size: NA
V gene: TRBV6-1

CDR3 protein: CASSSRAGETQYF
J gene: TRBJ2-5
clone size: many
V gene: TRBV7-2

CDR3 protein: CASSPPQQGQFF
J gene: TRBJ2-1
clone size: NA
V gene: TRBV7-2

CDR3 protein: CASSLMFLPGQGHEQYF
J gene: TRBJ2-7
clone size: few
V gene: TRBV5-1

CDR3 protein: CASSSQGTTGELFF
J gene: TRBJ2-2
clone size: NA
V gene: TRBV12-3/TRBV12-4

CDR3 protein: CASSSTTGRGRSSYNEQFF
J gene: TRBJ2-1
clone size: NA
V gene: TRBV28

CDR3 protein: CASWRSSGSGANVLTF
J gene: TRBJ2-6
clone size: NA
V gene: TRBV18

CDR3 protein: CAISESPQRSYEQYF
J gene: TRBJ2-7
clone size: NA
V gene: TRBV10-3

CDR3 protein: CATSREAGANVLTF
J gene: TRBJ2-6
clone size: NA
V gene: TRBV15

CDR3 protein: CASSQRMAGLAIDTQYF
J gene: TRBJ2-3
clone size: NA
V gene: TRBV14

CDR3 protein: CASSQDRRVGATDTQYF
J gene: TRBJ2-3
clone size: few
V gene: TRBV4-3

CDR3 protein: CASTSSGQETQYF
J gene: TRBJ2-5
clone size: NA
V gene: TRBV5-1

CDR3 protein: CSAAAEYEQYF
J gene: TRBJ2-7
clone size: many
V gene: TRBV20-1

CDR3 protein: CASSLPWLGDTQYF
J gene: TRBJ2-3
clone size: few
V gene: TRBV5-1

CDR3 protein: CASKPVGTSGRVRETQYF
J gene: TRBJ2-5
clone size: many
V gene: TRBV19

CDR3 protein: CSGRVGETQYF
J gene: TRBJ2-5
clone size: NA
V gene: TRBV20-1

CDR3 protein: CAIQGYYEQYF
J gene: TRBJ2-7
clone size: NA
V gene: TRBV28

CDR3 protein: CAWSVDRGGKTQYF
J gene: TRBJ2-5
clone size: NA
V gene: TRBV30

CDR3 protein: CASSQEGTSKNIQYF
J gene: TRBJ2-4
clone size: NA
V gene: TRBV14

CDR3 protein: CASSLGNQETQYF
J gene: TRBJ2-5
clone size: many
V gene: TRBV7-9